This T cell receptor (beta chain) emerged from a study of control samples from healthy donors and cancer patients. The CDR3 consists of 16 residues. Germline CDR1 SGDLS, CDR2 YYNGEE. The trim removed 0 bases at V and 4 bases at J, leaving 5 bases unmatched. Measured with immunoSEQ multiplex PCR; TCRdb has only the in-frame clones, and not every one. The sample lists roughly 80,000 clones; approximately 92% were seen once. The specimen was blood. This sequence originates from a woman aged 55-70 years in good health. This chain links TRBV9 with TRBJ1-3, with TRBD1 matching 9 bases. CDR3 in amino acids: CASSVEQGAPGNTIYF. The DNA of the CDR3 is TGTGCCAGCAGCGTAGAACAGGGGGCGCCAGGAAACACCATATATTTT.